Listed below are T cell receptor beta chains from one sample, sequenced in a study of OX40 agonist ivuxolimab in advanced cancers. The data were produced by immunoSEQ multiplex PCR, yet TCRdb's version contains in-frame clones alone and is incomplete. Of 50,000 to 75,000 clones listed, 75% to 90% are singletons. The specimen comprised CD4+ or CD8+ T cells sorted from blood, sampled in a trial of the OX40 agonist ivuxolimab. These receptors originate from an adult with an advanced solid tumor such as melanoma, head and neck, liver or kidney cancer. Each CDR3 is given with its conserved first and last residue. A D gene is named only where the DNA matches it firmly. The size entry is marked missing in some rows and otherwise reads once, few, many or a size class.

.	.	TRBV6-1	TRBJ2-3	TGTGCCAGCAGTGAGGGAATTGGGACAGATACGCAGTATTTT	CASSEGIGTDTQYF
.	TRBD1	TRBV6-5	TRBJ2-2	TGTGCCAGCAAGACAGGGGGAAAAACCGGGGAGCTGTTTTTT	CASKTGGKTGELFF
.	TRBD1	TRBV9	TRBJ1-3	TGTGCCAGCAGCGACGTCACAGGGGGTCTTGCTGGAAACACCATATATTTT	CASSDVTGGLAGNTIYF
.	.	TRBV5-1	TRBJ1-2	TGCGCCAGCAGCTTCAGTCAGGTCTTTGATGGCTACACCTTC	CASSFSQVFDGYTF
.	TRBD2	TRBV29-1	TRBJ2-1	TGCAGCGTTGAATCCCGACCGACTAGCGGGAGGGCAGGGGAGCAGTTCTTC	CSVESRPTSGRAGEQFF
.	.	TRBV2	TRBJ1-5	TGTGCCAGCAGCGTGGAGGGAGGTAATCAGCCCCAGCATTTT	CASSVEGGNQPQHF
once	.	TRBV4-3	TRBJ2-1	TGCGCCAGCAGCCAAGGATTTGAGCAGTTCTTC	CASSQGFEQFF
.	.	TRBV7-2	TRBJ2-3	TGTGCCAGCAGCTTAGGGTTGCCCAGCGCGGATACGCAGTATTTT	CASSLGLPSADTQYF
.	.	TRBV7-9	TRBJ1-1	TGTGCCAGCAGTTCGCGACAAGTGAACACTGAAGCTTTCTTT	CASSSRQVNTEAFF
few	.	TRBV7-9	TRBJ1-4	TGTGCCAGCACCACCAGTTCAGGGTTGAACGAAAAACTGTTTTTT	CASTTSSGLNEKLFF
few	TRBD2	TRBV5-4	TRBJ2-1	TGTGCCAGCAGTCAGAGCGGGGGGGCGCGTTACAATGAGCAGTTCTTC	CASSQSGGARYNEQFF
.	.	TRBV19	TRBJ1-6	TGTGCCAGTAGCGCTCTTCCCGGGACAATAAATTCACCCCTCCACTTT	CASSALPGTINSPLHF
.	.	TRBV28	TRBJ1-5	TGTGCCACCAACCCTGATCAGCCCCAGCATTTT	CATNPDQPQHF
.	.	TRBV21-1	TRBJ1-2	TGTGCCAGCAGCCGATGGACAGGCCCAAGGAAGATTCCCTATGGCTACACCTTC	CASSRWTGPRKIPYGYTF
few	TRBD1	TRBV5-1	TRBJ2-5	TGCGCCAGCAGCTTGGGGACAGGCCCGAAGACCCAGTACTTC	CASSLGTGPKTQYF
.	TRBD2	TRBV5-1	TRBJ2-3	TGCGCCAGCAGCCCAGCGGGAGGGAGCCAGTCCGCGCAGTATTTT	CASSPAGGSQSAQYF
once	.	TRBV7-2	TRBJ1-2	TGTGCCAGCACTGCCGGCGGGGCCTCTAACTATGGCTACACCTTC	CASTAGGASNYGYTF
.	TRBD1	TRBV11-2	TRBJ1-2	TGTGCCAGCAGCTCCCTCAGGAGACAGGGTGTGGATTTATATGGCTACACCTTC	CASSSLRRQGVDLYGYTF
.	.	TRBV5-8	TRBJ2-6	TGTGCCAGCAGCTTGGGACTGGGGAAGGCCAACGTCCTGACTTTC	CASSLGLGKANVLTF
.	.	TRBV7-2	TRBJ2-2	TGTGCCAGCAGCCCCCAGCAGAGCACCGGGGAGCTGTTTTTT	CASSPQQSTGELFF
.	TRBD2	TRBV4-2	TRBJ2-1	TGTGCCAGCAGCCCTATCGGGACTAGCGGGGGAAATGAGCAGTTCTTC	CASSPIGTSGGNEQFF
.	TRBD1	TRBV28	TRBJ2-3	TGTGCCAGCAGAACGGACAGGGGGCGAAGCACAGATACGCAGTATTTT	CASRTDRGRSTDTQYF
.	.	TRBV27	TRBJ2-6	TGTGCCAGCAGACGAGGATCTGGGGCCAACGTCCTGACTTTC	CASRRGSGANVLTF
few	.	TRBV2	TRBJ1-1	TGTGCCAGCACCGAACAGGGTCCCTCCACTGAAGCTTTCTTT	CASTEQGPSTEAFF
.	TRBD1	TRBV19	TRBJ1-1	TGTGCCAGTAGCTTAGACAGGGGCGCTGAAGCTTTCTTT	CASSLDRGAEAFF
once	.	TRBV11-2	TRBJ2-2	TGTGCCAGCAGCTTAGACAGCTACACCGGGGAGCTGTTTTTT	CASSLDSYTGELFF
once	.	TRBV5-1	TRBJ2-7	TGCGCCAGCAGCTTGGAGGGCACCAAGGACGAGCAGTACTTC	CASSLEGTKDEQYF
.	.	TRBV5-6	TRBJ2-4	TGTGCCAGCAGCTTGAGACTGAACAAAAACATTCAGTACTTC	CASSLRLNKNIQYF
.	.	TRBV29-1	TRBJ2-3	TGCAGCGTTGAAGGTAGCAGAACGCAGTATTTT	CSVEGSRTQYF
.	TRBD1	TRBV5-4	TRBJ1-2	TGTGCCAGCAGCTTACAGGGGCGCGAGAATGGCTACACCTTC	CASSLQGRENGYTF
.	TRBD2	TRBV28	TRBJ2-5	TGTGCCAGCAGCCTAGCGGGGCTGGCTGAAGAGACCCAGTACTTC	CASSLAGLAEETQYF
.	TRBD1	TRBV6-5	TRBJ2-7	TGTGCCAGCAGTTTTTGGACAGGGGGCTCCTACGAGCAGTACTTC	CASSFWTGGSYEQYF
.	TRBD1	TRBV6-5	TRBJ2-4	TGTGCCAGCAGCCAACAGGGGAGAGGCTCCAACATTCAGTACTTC	CASSQQGRGSNIQYF
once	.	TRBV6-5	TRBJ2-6	TGTGCCACCTCTCCGGCAGACTCTGGGGCCAACGTCCTGACTTTC	CATSPADSGANVLTF
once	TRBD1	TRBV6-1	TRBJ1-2	TGTGCCAGCAACCCCGGGACAGGGGGCGACGGGGGCTACACCTTC	CASNPGTGGDGGYTF
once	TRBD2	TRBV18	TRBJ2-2	TGTGCCAGCTCACCACAGACTAGCGGGTTGACCGGGGAGCTGTTTTTT	CASSPQTSGLTGELFF
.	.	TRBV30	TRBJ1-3	TGTGCCTGGAGTGTCTGGGGCGGCTCTGGAAACACCATATATTTT	CAWSVWGGSGNTIYF
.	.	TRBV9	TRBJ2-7	TGTGCCAGCAGCGTAGATCGGTGGGGGCGCGAGCAGTACTTC	CASSVDRWGREQYF
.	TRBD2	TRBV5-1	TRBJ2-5	TGCGCCAGCAGCGGGGGACTAGCGGGGGCGGGAGGATCGACCCAGTACTTC	CASSGGLAGAGGSTQYF
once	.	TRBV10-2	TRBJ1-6	TGCGCCAGCACCACTGAGGCAGGCCCACCCGGGGATTCACCCCTCCACTTT	CASTTEAGPPGDSPLHF
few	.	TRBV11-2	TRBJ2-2	TGTGCCAGCAGCCGGCAGACCGGGGAGCTGTTTTTT	CASSRQTGELFF
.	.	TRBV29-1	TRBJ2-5	TGCAGCGTTGTGTTCCGGGGTTCTACTACGGAGACCCAGTACTTC	CSVVFRGSTTETQYF
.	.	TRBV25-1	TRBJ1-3	TGTGCCACCGACGGGGGCCCTAATTTCTTTAGCTCTGGAAACACCATATATTTT	CATDGGPNFFSSGNTIYF
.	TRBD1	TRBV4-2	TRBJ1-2	TGTGCCAGCAGCCAACCTCTGGGACAGGGGGCAACAGCTAACTATGGCTACACCTTC	CASSQPLGQGATANYGYTF
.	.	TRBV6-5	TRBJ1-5	TGTGCCAGCAGGGCCGACTCTTCCAATCAGCCCCAGCATTTT	CASRADSSNQPQHF
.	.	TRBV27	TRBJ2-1	TGTGCCAGCAGTTTATCAAGCTACAATGAGCAGTTCTTC	CASSLSSYNEQFF
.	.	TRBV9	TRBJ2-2	TGTGCCAGCAGCGTCGGACCCAACACCGGGGAGCTGTTTTTT	CASSVGPNTGELFF
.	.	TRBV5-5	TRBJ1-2	TGTGCCAGCAGCCCGACAGGCCTCGGGGGCTACACCTTC	CASSPTGLGGYTF
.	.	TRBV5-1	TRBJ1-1	TGCGCCAGCAGCTTGTTGGGAGTGAACACTGAAGCTTTCTTT	CASSLLGVNTEAFF